The clone carrying this TCR beta chain came up a few times. Antigen: not known. As every portion of the isolated RNA was reverse transcribed, the sequencing read expressed TCRB transcripts. Measured with immunoSEQ multiplex PCR; TCRdb has only the in-frame clones, and not every one. Found here are some 410,000 clones, about an eighth of them singletons; the top ten hold over 0.035%. This record comes from a study of beta chain features in type 1 diabetes. Trimming took 4 bases from V and 3 from J, leaving 7 bases between them. CDR1 SQVTM and CDR2 ANQGSEA come from the germline V gene. The CDR3 spans 12 residues. Study-level results: Whether HLA type influences TCRB rearrangement remained unresolved here.

Input material: naive CD4+ T cells from blood. The rearrangement joins TRBV29-1 to TRBJ1-5; D is uncertain. The source is a woman between 18 and 30 years old in good health. The CDR3 reads CSVGGVNQPQHF. CDR3 nucleotides: TGCAGCGTTGGTGGGGTCAATCAGCCCCAGCATTTT. Supplemented by reference TRBV29-1 and TRBJ1-5, the full variable domain reads SAVISQKPSRDICQRGTSLTIQCQVDSQVTMMFWYRQQPGQSLTLIATANQGSEATYESGFVIDKFPISRPNLTFSTLTVSNMSPEDSSIYLCSVGGVNQPQHFGDGTRLSIL.